This entry features one T cell receptor (beta chain) sequence. In its sample, this clone was seen once. The clone's antigen remains unknown. Base qualities are missing; no much larger clone stands one base away. Genomic DNA was isolated from the sorted cells so that the TCRbeta CDR3 region could be sequenced. The immunoSEQ Assay was used for sequencing of TCRbeta CDR3 regions. Imported from immuneACCESS, the table was reduced by TCRdb to in-frame sequences with V and J called. These copies leave out some clones; in studies compared against another copy, an unresolved V gene accounts for under half, and the cause of the remainder is not known. Present in this sample are about 50,000 clones, about 88% of which were seen just once. About an eighth of the sample is taken by the ten largest. This sample was taken from a study of OX40 agonist ivuxolimab in advanced cancers. A note on the overall study: Ivuxolimab was a fully human IgG2 agonistic monoclonal antibody targeting the costimulatory receptor OX40 (CD134). The purpose of peripheral TCRbeta sequencing was to test whether ivuxolimab changed TCR sequence diversity and led to clonal T-cell expansion. The dose-escalation cohort was roughly 83% male with a mean age of roughly 62 years, ranging from roughly 20 to 85. Intravenous ivuxolimab was administered to patients every 2 weeks at six dose levels: 0.01, 0.1, 0.3, 1.5, 3 and 10 mg/kg. Prior anti-PD-1, anti-PD-L1 or anti-CTLA-4 therapy was permitted, and checkpoint inhibitors had been received by roughly 40% of dose-escalation patients. Among the approximately 54 dose-escalation patients, some 19 had hepatocellular carcinoma, some 15 melanoma, 9 renal cell carcinoma and 9 head and neck cancer. Partial responses occurred in three dose-escalation patients, of whom one had hepatocellular carcinoma and two had cutaneous melanoma. The paper describes the monotherapy dose-escalation part (N of about 47 patients) of the phase I trial of ivuxolimab. What the work shows at the level of the full study, not this receptor alone: Low levels of normalized T-cell clonal expansion were also seen in some nonresponding patients. Partial responders in the 0.1-3.0 mg/kg groups had among the lowest normalized peripheral clonal expansion, especially among CD8+ T cells. Which antigens the clonally expanded peripheral T cells were specific for was not determined. After ivuxolimab, more expanded clones were found on average in CD8+ T cells than in CD4+ T cells. At doses of 0.1 to 3.0 mg/kg, clonal expansion of both CD4+ and CD8+ blood T cells was observed from baseline to week 6.

Patients with a history of autoimmune disease or receiving systemic immunosuppression were excluded from the trial. Peripheral blood for TCR sequencing was drawn from every dose cohort at baseline, at cycle 4 day 1 and at cycle 7 day 1. The samples were drawn from a first-in-human, open-label, multicenter phase I dose-escalation trial of ivuxolimab. Adults with locally advanced or metastatic head and neck squamous cell, hepatocellular, melanoma or renal cell carcinoma were enrolled in the trial. Before TCR sequencing, CD4+ T cells and CD8+ T cells from peripheral blood were sorted into separate populations. This clonotype was obtained from an adult with an advanced solid tumor such as melanoma, head and neck, liver or kidney cancer. The sequences come from CD4+ or CD8+ T cells sorted from blood, collected in a trial of the OX40 agonist ivuxolimab.

The DNA is TGTGCCAGCAGTGTATTGAGGGCTAGCGGGAGGTACAATGAGCAGTTCTTC. It encodes CASSVLRASGRYNEQFF. The rearranged chain carries TRBV6-1 and TRBJ2-1; 11 bases in between match TRBD2. Taken from cysteine to phenylalanine, the CDR3 has 17 residues. The CDR3 DNA has 51 bases and is translated from base 1. The germline V gene encodes CDR1 MNHNS and CDR2 SASEGT. V is trimmed back by 4 bases and J by 4 bases, and the junction contains 9 bases that no gene match accounts for.